Listed below are T cell receptor beta chains from one sample, sequenced in a study of CD8+ T cells in alopecia areata. TCRdb keeps only in-frame clones here, not all; method: immunoSEQ multiplex PCR. The sample carries some 170,000 clones, 67% recorded once. The source material was CD8+ T cells sorted from blood, sampled at week 0. The source of these receptors is a human donor with alopecia areata. Both conserved end residues are part of each CDR3. D genes are given only for firm matches. Size values are once, few and many counts, or a class for expanded clones, and some rows have none.

NA	TRBV6-5	TRBJ1-6	NA	CASSYLNSPLHF	TGTGCCAGCAGTTACCTCAATTCACCCCTCCACTTT
NA	TRBV4-2	TRBJ1-2	NA	CASSQARSGSGYGYTF	TGTGCCAGCAGCCAAGCGAGGTCAGGAAGTGGCTATGGCTACACCTTC
NA	TRBV4-1	TRBJ2-2	once	CASSQSLSLGPGELFF	TGCGCCAGCAGCCAGAGCCTTAGTCTCGGTCCCGGGGAGCTGTTTTTT
TRBD1	TRBV5-5	TRBJ2-5	NA	CASSSTGGAETQYF	TGTGCCAGCAGCTCTACAGGGGGCGCAGAGACCCAGTACTTC
NA	TRBV2	TRBJ2-7	few	CASSDGVGTDEQYF	TGTGCCAGCAGCGACGGGGTGGGGACGGACGAGCAGTACTTC
NA	TRBV6-5	TRBJ2-1	NA	CASSYAGPNEQFF	TGTGCCAGCAGTTACGCGGGGCCCAATGAGCAGTTCTTC
NA	TRBV5-1	TRBJ1-2	NA	CASSKLYPTDRYGYTF	TGCGCCAGCAGCAAATTGTATCCGACAGATCGCTATGGCTACACCTTC
NA	TRBV21-1	TRBJ1-5	NA	CASPWGRDRSNQPQHF	TGTGCCAGCCCCTGGGGGAGGGACCGGAGTAATCAGCCCCAGCATTTT
TRBD2	TRBV25-1	TRBJ2-5	few	CASSAASGHGETQYF	TGTGCCAGCAGTGCAGCTAGCGGGCATGGGGAGACCCAGTACTTC
NA	TRBV5-1	TRBJ2-2	NA	CASSIPVEGDTGELFF	TGCGCCAGCAGCATCCCCGTTGAGGGGGACACCGGGGAGCTGTTTTTT
NA	TRBV27	TRBJ1-1	NA	CASNWNTGSTEAFF	TGTGCCAGCAATTGGAACACAGGGAGCACTGAGGCTTTCTTT
NA	TRBV15	TRBJ2-5	NA	CATRGDQETQYF	TGTGCCACCAGGGGGGACCAAGAGACCCAGTACTTC
TRBD1	TRBV27	TRBJ2-2	NA	CASSLRDRNTGELFF	TGTGCCAGCAGTTTAAGGGACAGGAACACCGGGGAGCTGTTTTTT
NA	TRBV29-1	TRBJ2-7	NA	CSVVGTRYSYEQYF	TGCAGCGTTGTTGGGACACGCTACTCCTACGAGCAGTACTTC
NA	TRBV27	TRBJ1-6	once	CASSYRTASSSYNSPLHF	TGTGCCAGCAGTTACCGGACAGCCTCGAGCTCCTATAATTCACCCCTCCACTTT
NA	TRBV5-6	TRBJ2-7	once	CASSLAGMVFHEQYF	TGTGCCAGCAGCTTAGCAGGCATGGTTTTTCACGAGCAGTACTTC
NA	TRBV27	TRBJ1-2	NA	CASRPGGPSYGYTF	TGTGCCAGCAGACCCGGGGGCCCTTCCTATGGCTACACCTTC
NA	TRBV6-6	TRBJ2-1	NA	CASSYEAGAYNEQFF	TGTGCCAGCAGTTACGAGGCAGGGGCGTACAATGAGCAGTTCTTC
NA	TRBV6-5	TRBJ1-1	NA	CASSYGVGAFF	TGTGCCAGCAGTTACGGGGTAGGAGCTTTCTTT
TRBD1	TRBV30	TRBJ1-3	NA	CAWSDYRTGAAGNTIYF	TGTGCCTGGAGTGACTATCGGACAGGGGCTGCTGGAAACACCATATATTTT
NA	TRBV7-9	TRBJ2-2	once	CASSFWQEPTGELFF	TGTGCCAGCAGCTTCTGGCAGGAGCCGACCGGGGAGCTGTTTTTT
TRBD1	TRBV2	TRBJ2-7	once	CASRGTGTGTHFYEQYF	TGTGCCAGCAGGGGAACCGGGACAGGGACCCATTTCTACGAGCAGTACTTC
NA	TRBV2	TRBJ2-3	few	CANGGFTDTQYF	TGTGCCAACGGGGGCTTCACAGATACGCAGTATTTT
NA	TRBV6-4	TRBJ2-4	NA	CASSDSGAPGNIQYF	TGTGCCAGCAGTGACTCGGGGGCCCCAGGGAACATTCAGTACTTC
NA	TRBV7-6	TRBJ1-2	few	CASGTPGANYGYTF	TGTGCCAGCGGAACTCCGGGGGCCAACTATGGCTACACCTTC
TRBD1	TRBV6-1	TRBJ2-2	NA	CASTGTGQTGELFF	TGTGCCAGCACAGGGACAGGGCAAACCGGGGAGCTGTTTTTT
TRBD2	TRBV7-8	TRBJ2-1	NA	CASGYSGVNEQFF	TGTGCCAGCGGCTATAGCGGGGTCAATGAGCAGTTCTTC
NA	TRBV7-9	TRBJ2-2	NA	CASSFGELFF	TGTGCCAGCAGCTTCGGGGAGCTGTTTTTT
NA	TRBV14	TRBJ2-2	NA	CASSREGGLFF	TGTGCCAGCAGCCGAGAGGGAGGGCTGTTTTTT
NA	TRBV30	TRBJ2-3	NA	CAWSDLRDTDTQYF	TGTGCCTGGAGTGACCTGCGAGACACAGATACGCAGTATTTT
TRBD2	TRBV2	TRBJ2-5	few	CASSGGLARRTQYF	TGTGCCAGCAGTGGGGGACTAGCCAGACGGACCCAGTACTTC
TRBD2	TRBV29-1	TRBJ2-5	NA	CSVDDPSGGYQETQYF	TGCAGCGTTGATGATCCTAGCGGGGGGTACCAAGAGACCCAGTACTTC
NA	TRBV29-1	TRBJ2-7	NA	CSVVGGLNEQYF	TGCAGCGTTGTAGGGGGGCTGAACGAGCAGTACTTC
NA	TRBV7-6	TRBJ1-1	many	CASSFQGAEAFF	TGTGCCAGCAGCTTTCAGGGCGCTGAAGCTTTCTTT
TRBD1	TRBV6-5	TRBJ1-2	NA	CASSYGGQIPGYGYTF	TGTGCCAGCAGTTACGGGGGACAGATCCCTGGATATGGCTACACCTTC
NA	TRBV19	TRBJ2-3	few	CASSILAPGTDTQYF	TGTGCCAGTAGTATACTGGCGCCGGGCACAGATACGCAGTATTTT
NA	TRBV29-1	TRBJ2-7	NA	CSVRADRGYEQYF	TGCAGCGTTCGGGCGGACAGAGGCTACGAGCAGTACTTC
NA	TRBV11-2	TRBJ2-3	once	CASSPIPGQNTDTQYF	TGTGCCAGCAGCCCCATCCCAGGACAGAACACAGATACGCAGTATTTT